This TCR beta chain was identified in a study of neurological immune-mediated disorders. Overall study context: The 35 or so multiple sclerosis patients comprised approximately 31 relapsing-remitting and 3 secondary progressive cases.

This clonotype has ten or more counts. Looked up from germline, CDR1 is SGHRS and CDR2 is YFSETQ. This CDR3 region has 16 residues. The V gene end was trimmed by 1 base and the J gene end by 1 base; junction bases not matched to a gene: 6. One entry per CDR3 protein, called by TCRdb with MiXCR from the 5' RACE reads. The sample lists 75,000 to 80,000 distinct CDR3 sequences, approximately 5% seen once, with less than 2.5% in the top ten. The unsorted libraries were made from 2 million PBMCs kept at -80 C. The source is a woman aged 30 to 39 with multiple sclerosis. This chain uses TRBV5-1 with TRBJ2-5; TRBD2 agrees at 8 bases. The material sequenced was PBMCs. CDR3 sequence: CASSLPRGEIQETQYF. The CDR3 DNA is TGCGCCAGCAGCTTGCCGCGGGGGGAGATCCAAGAGACCCAGTACTTC. The full variable domain, completed using reference TRBV5-1 and TRBJ2-5, is KAGVTQTPRYLIKTRGQQVTLSCSPISGHRSVSWYQQTPGQGLQFLFEYFSETQRNKGNFPGRFSGRQFSNSRSEMNVSTLELGDSALYLCASSLPRGEIQETQYFGPGTRLLVL.